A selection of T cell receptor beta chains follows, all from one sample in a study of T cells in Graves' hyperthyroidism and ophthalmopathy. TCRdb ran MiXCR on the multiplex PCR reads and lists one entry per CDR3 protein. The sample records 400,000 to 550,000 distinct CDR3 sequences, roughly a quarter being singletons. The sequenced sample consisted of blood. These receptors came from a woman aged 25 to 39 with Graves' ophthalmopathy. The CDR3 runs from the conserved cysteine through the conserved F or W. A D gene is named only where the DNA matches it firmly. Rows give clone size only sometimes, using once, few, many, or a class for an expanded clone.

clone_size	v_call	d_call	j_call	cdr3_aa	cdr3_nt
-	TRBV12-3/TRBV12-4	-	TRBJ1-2	CASSPPDSSRGYTF	TGTGCCAGCAGCCCCCCCGACAGTTCTCGGGGCTACACCTTC
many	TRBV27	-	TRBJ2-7	CASRRDLEGDEQYF	TGTGCCAGCAGACGGGACCTGGAAGGGGACGAGCAGTACTTC
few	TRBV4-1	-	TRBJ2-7	CASTQGGGYDGEQYF	TGCGCCAGCACCCAGGGAGGAGGGTATGATGGCGAGCAGTACTTC
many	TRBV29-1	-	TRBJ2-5	CSDVGVSETQYF	TGCAGCGACGTGGGGGTTTCGGAGACCCAGTACTTC
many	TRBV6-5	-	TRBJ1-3	CASSYSGGGNTIYF	TGTGCCAGCAGTTACTCGGGCGGTGGAAACACCATATATTTT
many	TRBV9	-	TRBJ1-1	CASSVGRQGSAGSDTEAFF	TGTGCCAGCAGCGTAGGTCGTCAGGGCAGCGCCGGGTCGGACACTGAAGCTTTCTTT
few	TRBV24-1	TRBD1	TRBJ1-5	CATSDPGTGSNQPQHF	TGTGCCACCAGTGATCCCGGGACAGGGAGCAATCAGCCCCAGCATTTT
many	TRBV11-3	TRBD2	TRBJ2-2	CASSLVSWLAGGMNTGELFF	TGTGCCAGCAGCTTAGTTTCTTGGCTAGCGGGGGGTATGAACACCGGGGAGCTGTTTTTT
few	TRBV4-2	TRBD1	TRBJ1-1	CASSPGQVSRRGTEAFF	TGTGCCAGCAGCCCCGGACAGGTTTCGAGGCGTGGGACTGAAGCTTTCTTT
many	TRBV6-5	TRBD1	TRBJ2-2	CASSTGQGRTGELFF	TGTGCCAGCAGTACCGGACAGGGGCGGACCGGGGAGCTGTTTTTT
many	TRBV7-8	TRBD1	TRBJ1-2	CASSLGGDRGYGYTF	TGTGCCAGCAGCTTAGGGGGCGACAGGGGGTACGGCTACACCTTC
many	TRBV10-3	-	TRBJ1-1	CAISGRAEGTEAFF	TGTGCCATCAGTGGCAGGGCGGAGGGCACTGAAGCTTTCTTT
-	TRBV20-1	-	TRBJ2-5	CSARDLAEGEETQYF	TGCAGTGCTAGAGATTTAGCGGAGGGAGAGGAGACCCAGTACTTC
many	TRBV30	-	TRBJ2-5	CAWSVNPSFKETQYF	TGTGCCTGGAGTGTAAACCCGTCCTTCAAAGAGACCCAGTACTTC
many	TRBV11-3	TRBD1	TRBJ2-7	CASSSRTGGEQYF	TGTGCCAGCAGCTCGAGGACAGGGGGCGAGCAGTACTTC
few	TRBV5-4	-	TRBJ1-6	CASSFQSVNSPLHF	TGTGCCAGCAGCTTTCAGTCAGTTAATTCACCCCTCCACTTT
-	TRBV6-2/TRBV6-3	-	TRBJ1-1	CASSYTPGNTEAFF	TGTGCCAGCAGTTACACCCCAGGGAACACTGAAGCTTTCTTT
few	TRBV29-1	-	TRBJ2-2	CSVRNAGELFF	TGCAGCGTTCGGAACGCCGGGGAGCTGTTTTTT
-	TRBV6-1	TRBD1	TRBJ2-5	CASSGWDRGLQETQYF	TGTGCCAGCAGTGGCTGGGACAGGGGGCTTCAAGAGACCCAGTACTTC
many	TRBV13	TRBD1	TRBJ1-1	CASSTGTGNTEAFF	TGTGCCAGCAGCACAGGGACAGGTAACACTGAAGCTTTCTTT
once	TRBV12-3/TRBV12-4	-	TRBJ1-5	CASSFHRGYQPQHF	TGTGCCAGCAGTTTTCATCGGGGGTATCAGCCTCAGCATTTT
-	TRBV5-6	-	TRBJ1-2	CASSVQGGRDGYTF	TGTGCCAGCAGCGTCCAGGGAGGAAGAGATGGCTACACCTTC
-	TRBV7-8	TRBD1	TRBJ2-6	CASSLSWDRDPGANVLTF	TGTGCCAGCAGTTTGAGTTGGGACAGGGATCCTGGGGCCAACGTCCTGACTTTC
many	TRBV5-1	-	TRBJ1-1	CASSLAHGDMNTEAFF	TGCGCCAGCAGCTTGGCCCACGGGGACATGAACACTGAAGCTTTCTTT
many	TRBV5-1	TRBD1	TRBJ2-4	CASRGQGAKNIQYF	TGCGCCAGTCGTGGACAGGGAGCCAAAAACATTCAGTACTTC
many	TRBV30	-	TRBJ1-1	CAWISGTEAFF	TGTGCCTGGATTTCAGGGACAGAAGCTTTCTTT
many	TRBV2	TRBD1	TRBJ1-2	CASSEAGQLYGYTF	TGTGCCAGCAGTGAAGCGGGACAGTTGTATGGCTACACCTTC
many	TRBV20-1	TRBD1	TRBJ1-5	CSARLQGLGNQPQHF	TGCAGTGCTAGACTACAGGGGTTGGGCAATCAGCCCCAGCATTTT
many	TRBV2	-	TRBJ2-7	CASTHPGSREQYF	TGTGCCAGCACGCATCCGGGGTCTCGCGAGCAGTACTTC
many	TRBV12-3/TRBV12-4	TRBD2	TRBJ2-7	CASRKSGGVVEQYF	TGTGCCAGCAGAAAAAGCGGGGGGGTCGTCGAGCAGTACTTC
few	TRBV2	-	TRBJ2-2	CASSEANGELFF	TGTGCCAGCAGTGAAGCAAACGGGGAGCTGTTTTTT
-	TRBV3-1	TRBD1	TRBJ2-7	CASSQGSGQIYGQYF	TGTGCCAGCAGCCAAGGATCGGGACAGATATACGGGCAGTACTTC
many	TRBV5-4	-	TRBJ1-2	CASTHGTNYGYTF	TGTGCCAGCACCCATGGGACAAACTATGGCTACACCTTC
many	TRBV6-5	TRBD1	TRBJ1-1	CASSYYRGAEAFF	TGTGCCAGCAGTTACTACAGGGGGGCTGAAGCTTTCTTT
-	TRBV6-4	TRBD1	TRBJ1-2	CASSWDRVNGENGYTF	TGTGCCAGCAGTTGGGACAGGGTGAATGGGGAAAATGGCTACACCTTC
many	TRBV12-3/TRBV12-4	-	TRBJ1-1	CASTVGARAAYTEAFF	TGTGCCAGCACCGTAGGGGCCAGGGCCGCTTACACTGAAGCTTTCTTT
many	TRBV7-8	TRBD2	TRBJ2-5	CASSFRLAGGYEQETQYF	TGTGCCAGCAGCTTTCGACTAGCGGGGGGGTACGAGCAAGAGACCCAGTACTTC
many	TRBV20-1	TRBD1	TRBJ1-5	CSARVTGGYQPQHF	TGCAGTGCTAGGGTGACAGGGGGCTATCAGCCCCAGCATTTT
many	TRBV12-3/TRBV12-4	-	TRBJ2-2	CASRPRFGRLTGELFF	TGTGCCAGCAGGCCCCGGTTCGGGAGATTGACCGGGGAGCTGTTTTTT
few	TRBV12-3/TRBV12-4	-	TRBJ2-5	CASSQGGPPETQCF	TGTGCCAGCAGCCAAGGGGGGCCCCCGGAGACCCAGTGCTTC
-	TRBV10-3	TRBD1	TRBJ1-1	CAISPGTDEAFF	TGTGCCATCAGTCCAGGGACAGATGAAGCTTTCTTT
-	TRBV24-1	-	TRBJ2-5	CATSETVVTPLQETQYF	TGTGCCACCAGTGAAACCGTGGTTACCCCGTTACAAGAGACCCAGTACTTC
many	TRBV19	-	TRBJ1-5	CASGQGINQPQHF	TGTGCCAGCGGTCAGGGGATTAATCAGCCCCAGCATTTT
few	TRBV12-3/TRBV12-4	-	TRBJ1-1	CASSFWGVYTDAFF	TGTGCCAGCAGTTTTTGGGGGGTGTACACTGATGCTTTCTTT
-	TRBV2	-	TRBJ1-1	CASRAAGTEAFF	TGTGCCAGCAGGGCCGCGGGGACTGAAGCTTTCTTT
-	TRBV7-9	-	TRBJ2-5	CASRPSGGDRETQYF	TGTGCCAGCAGACCTAGCGGAGGGGACAGGGAGACCCAGTACTTC
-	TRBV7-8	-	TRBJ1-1	CASSLGVETEAFF	TGTGCCAGCAGCTTAGGGGTCGAGACTGAAGCTTTCTTT
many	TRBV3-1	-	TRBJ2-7	CASSQRDGPYEQYF	TGTGCCAGCAGCCAGCGGGACGGCCCCTACGAGCAGTACTTC
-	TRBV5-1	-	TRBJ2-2	CASSPDSVYTGPIANTGELFF	TGCGCCAGCAGCCCGGACTCGGTTTATACCGGGCCGATCGCGAACACCGGGGAGCTGTTTTTT
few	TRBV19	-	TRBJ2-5	CASTPALGWETQYF	TGTGCCAGCACTCCTGCCCTGGGGTGGGAGACCCAGTACTTC
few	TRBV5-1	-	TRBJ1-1	CASSSSEGSTEAFF	TGCGCCAGCAGCTCCTCGGAGGGGAGCACTGAAGCTTTCTTT
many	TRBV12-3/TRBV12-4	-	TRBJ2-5	CASSLPGAGETQYF	TGTGCCAGCAGTTTACCGGGGGCCGGAGAGACCCAGTACTTC
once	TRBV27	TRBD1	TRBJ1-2	CASSLRASTGGVYGYTF	TGTGCCAGCAGTTTAAGGGCTTCGACAGGGGGCGTCTATGGCTACACCTTC
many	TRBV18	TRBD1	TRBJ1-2	CASSPRTGGQANYGYTF	TGTGCCAGCTCACCACGGACAGGGGGCCAAGCTAACTATGGCTACACCTTC
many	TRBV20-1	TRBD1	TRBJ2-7	CSAPGAGTGHYEQYF	TGCAGTGCTCCCGGGGCCGGGACAGGGCACTACGAGCAGTACTTC
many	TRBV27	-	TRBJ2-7	CASNRDRNPYEQYF	TGTGCCAGCAACCGAGACAGGAACCCCTACGAGCAGTACTTC
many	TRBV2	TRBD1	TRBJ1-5	CASSMGTGFQPQHF	TGTGCCAGCAGTATGGGGACAGGGTTTCAGCCCCAGCATTTT
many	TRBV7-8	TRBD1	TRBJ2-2	CASSAQGPDTGELFF	TGTGCCAGCAGCGCACAGGGGCCGGACACCGGGGAGCTGTTTTTT
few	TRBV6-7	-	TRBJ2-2	CASITTGHPNTGELFF	TGTGCCAGCATCACCACGGGACATCCGAACACCGGGGAGCTGTTTTTT
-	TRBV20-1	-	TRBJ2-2	CSARKRTANTGELFF	TGCAGTGCTAGAAAGCGGACAGCGAACACCGGGGAGCTGTTTTTT